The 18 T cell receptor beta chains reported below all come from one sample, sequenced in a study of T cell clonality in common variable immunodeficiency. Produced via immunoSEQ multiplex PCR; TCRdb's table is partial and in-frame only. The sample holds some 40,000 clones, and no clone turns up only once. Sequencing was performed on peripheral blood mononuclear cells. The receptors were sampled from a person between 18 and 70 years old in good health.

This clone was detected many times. The CDR3 loop reads CAWDSGTGLDDEQFF. CDR3 DNA, as far as it was read: TGTGCCTGGGACTCCGGGACAGGGCTTGACGATGAG. The chain joins TRBV30 to TRBJ2-1, with 9 bases aligning to TRBD1. The CDR3 end lies 3 residues beyond the end of the read and is filled in from the germline J gene. This CDR3 region has 15 residues. CDR1 is GTSNPN and CDR2 is SVGIG in the germline V gene (reference sequence). V was clipped by 5 bases and J by 8 bases; unmatched bases: 13. Supplemented by reference TRBV30 and TRBJ2-1, the full variable domain reads SQTIHQWPATLVQPVGSPLSLECTVEGTSNPNLYWYRQAAGRGLQLLFYSVGIGQISSEVPQNLSASRPQDRQFILSSKKLLLSDSGFYLCAWDSGTGLDDEQFFGPGTRLTVL.

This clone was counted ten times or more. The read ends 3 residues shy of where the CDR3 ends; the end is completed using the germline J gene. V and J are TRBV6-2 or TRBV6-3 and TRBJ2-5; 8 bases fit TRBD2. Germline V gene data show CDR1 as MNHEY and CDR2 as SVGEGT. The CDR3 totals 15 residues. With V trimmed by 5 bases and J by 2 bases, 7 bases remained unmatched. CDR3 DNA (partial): TGTGCCAGCAGTAGGGCGGGAGGTGGGCAAGAGACC. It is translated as CASSRAGGGQET. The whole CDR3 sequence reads CASSRAGGGQETQYF.

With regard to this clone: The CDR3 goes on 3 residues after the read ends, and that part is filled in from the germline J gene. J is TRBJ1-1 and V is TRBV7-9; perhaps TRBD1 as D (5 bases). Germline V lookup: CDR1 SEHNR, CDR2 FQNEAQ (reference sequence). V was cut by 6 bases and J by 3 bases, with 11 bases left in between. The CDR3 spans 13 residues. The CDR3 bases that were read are TGTGCCAGCAGTTTGACAGAGGACACTGAA. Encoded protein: CASSLTEDTE. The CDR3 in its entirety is CASSLTEDTEAFF.

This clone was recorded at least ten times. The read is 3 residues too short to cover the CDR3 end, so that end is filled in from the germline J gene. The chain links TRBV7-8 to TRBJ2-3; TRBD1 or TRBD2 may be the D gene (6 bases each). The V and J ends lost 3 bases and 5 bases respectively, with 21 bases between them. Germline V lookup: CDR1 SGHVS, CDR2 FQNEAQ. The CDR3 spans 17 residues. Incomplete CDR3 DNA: TGTGCCAGCAGCTTCCCCATTTGGACTGGAGGGGGAGATACG. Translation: CASSFPIWTGGGDT. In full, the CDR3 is CASSFPIWTGGGDTQYF.

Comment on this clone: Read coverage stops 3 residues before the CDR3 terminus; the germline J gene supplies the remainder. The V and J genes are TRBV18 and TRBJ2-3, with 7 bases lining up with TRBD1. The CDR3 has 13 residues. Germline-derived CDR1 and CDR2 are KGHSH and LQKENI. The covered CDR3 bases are TGTGCCAGCTCTCTCGACAGGGAACAGCCG. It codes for CASSLDREQP. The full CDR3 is CASSLDREQPQYF.

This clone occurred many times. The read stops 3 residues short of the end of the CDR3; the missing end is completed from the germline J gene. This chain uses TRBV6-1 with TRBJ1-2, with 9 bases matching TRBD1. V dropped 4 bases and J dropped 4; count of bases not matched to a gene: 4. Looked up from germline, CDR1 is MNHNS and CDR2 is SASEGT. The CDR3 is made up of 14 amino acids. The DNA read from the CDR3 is TGTGCCAGCAGTGTGAGACAGGGGGGCTATGGC. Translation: CASSVRQGGYG. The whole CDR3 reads CASSVRQGGYGYTF.

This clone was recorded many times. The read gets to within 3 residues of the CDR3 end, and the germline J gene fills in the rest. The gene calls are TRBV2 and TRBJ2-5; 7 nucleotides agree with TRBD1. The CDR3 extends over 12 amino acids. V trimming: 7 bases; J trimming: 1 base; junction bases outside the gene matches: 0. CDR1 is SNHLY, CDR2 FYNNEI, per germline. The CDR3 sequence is CASKGAQETQYF. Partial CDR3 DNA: TGTGCCAGCAAGGGGGCCCAAGAGACC.

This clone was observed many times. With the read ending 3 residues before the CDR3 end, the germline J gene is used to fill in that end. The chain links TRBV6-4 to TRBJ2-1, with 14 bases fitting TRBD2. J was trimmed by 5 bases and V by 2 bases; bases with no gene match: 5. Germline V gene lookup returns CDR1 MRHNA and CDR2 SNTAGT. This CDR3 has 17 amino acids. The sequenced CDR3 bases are TGTGCCAGCAGTGACCGACTAGCGGGGGGGCAGGACAATGAG. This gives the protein CASSDRLAGGQDNE. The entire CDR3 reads CASSDRLAGGQDNEQFF.

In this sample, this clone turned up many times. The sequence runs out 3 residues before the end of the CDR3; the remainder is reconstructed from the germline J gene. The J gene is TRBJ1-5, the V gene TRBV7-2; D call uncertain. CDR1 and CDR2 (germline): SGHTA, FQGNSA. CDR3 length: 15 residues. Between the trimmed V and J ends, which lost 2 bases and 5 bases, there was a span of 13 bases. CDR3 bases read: TGTGCCAGCAGCTTACATGATAGAGTGGATCAGCCC. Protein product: CASSLHDRVDQP. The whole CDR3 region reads CASSLHDRVDQPQHF.

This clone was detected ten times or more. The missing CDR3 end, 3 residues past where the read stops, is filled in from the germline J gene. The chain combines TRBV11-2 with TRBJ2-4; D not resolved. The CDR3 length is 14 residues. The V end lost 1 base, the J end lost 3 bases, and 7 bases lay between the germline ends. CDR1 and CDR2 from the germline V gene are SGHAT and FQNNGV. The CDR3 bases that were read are TGTGCCAGCAGCTTAGTTCTCTTCAAAAACATT. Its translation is CASSLVLFKNI. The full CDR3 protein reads CASSLVLFKNIQYF.

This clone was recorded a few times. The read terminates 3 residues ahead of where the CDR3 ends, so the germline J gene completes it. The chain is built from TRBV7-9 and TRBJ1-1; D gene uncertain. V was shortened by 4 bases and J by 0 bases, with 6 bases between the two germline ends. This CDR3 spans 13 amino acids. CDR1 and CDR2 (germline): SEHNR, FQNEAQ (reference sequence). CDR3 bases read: TGTGCCAGCAGCTCGGGGATGAACACTGAA. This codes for CASSSGMNTE. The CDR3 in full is CASSSGMNTEAFF.

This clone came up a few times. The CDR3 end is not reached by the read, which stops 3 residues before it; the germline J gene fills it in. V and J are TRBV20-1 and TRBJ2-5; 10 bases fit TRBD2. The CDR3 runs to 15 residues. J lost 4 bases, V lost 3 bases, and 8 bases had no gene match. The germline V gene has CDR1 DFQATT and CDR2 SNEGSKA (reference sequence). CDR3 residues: CSAREAGGPGETQYF. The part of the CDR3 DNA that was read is TGCAGTGCTAGGGAAGCGGGGGGGCCTGGAGAGACC.

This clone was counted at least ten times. The CDR3 loop reads CASSATGHNEKLFF. The sequenced part of the CDR3 DNA is TGTGCCAGCTCAGCGACAGGGCATAATGAAAAA. The chain recombines TRBV18 with TRBJ1-4, with TRBD1 matching 7 bases. The read halts 3 residues ahead of the CDR3 end, with the missing end drawn from the germline J gene. The length of the CDR3 is 14 residues. In germline, CDR1 is KGHSH, CDR2 LQKENI. The V segment lost 5 bases and the J segment 4 bases; nucleotides outside the gene matches: 4.

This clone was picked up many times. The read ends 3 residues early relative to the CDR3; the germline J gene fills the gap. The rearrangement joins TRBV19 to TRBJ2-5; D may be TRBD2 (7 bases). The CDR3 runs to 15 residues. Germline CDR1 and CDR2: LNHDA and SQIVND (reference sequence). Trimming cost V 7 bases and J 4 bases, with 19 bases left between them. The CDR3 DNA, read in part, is TGTGCCAGTAACTTAGGGGGGGGGCGCGGAGAGACC. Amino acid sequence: CASNLGGGRGET. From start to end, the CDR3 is CASNLGGGRGETQYF. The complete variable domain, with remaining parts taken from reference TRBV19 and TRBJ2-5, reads DGGITQSPKYLFRKEGQNVTLSCEQNLNHDAMYWYRQDPGQGLRLIYYSQIVNDFQKGDIAEGYSVSREKKESFPLTVTSAQKNPTAFYLCASNLGGGRGETQYFGPGTRLLVL.

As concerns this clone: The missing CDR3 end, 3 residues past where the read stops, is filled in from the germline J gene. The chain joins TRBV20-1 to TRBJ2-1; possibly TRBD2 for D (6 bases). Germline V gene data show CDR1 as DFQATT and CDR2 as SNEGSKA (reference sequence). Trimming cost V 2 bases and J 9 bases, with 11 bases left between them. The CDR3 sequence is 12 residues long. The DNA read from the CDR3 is TGCAGTGCTAGAAAGGGGCGGGGTGAG. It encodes CSARKGRGE. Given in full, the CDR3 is CSARKGRGEQFF.

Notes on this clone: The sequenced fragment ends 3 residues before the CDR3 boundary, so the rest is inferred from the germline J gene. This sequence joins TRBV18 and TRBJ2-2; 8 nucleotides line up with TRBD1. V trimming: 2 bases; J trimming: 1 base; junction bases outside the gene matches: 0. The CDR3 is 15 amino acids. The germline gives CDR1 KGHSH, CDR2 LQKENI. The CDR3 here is CASSPGQGNTGELFF. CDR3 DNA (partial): TGTGCCAGCTCACCAGGACAGGGGAACACCGGGGAG.

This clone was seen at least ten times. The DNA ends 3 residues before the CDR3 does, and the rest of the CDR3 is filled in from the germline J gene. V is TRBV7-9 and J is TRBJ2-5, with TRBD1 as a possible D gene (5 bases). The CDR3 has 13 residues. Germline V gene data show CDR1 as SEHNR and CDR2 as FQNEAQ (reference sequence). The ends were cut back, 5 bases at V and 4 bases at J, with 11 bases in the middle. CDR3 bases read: TGTGCCAGCAGCCTAGACAGCCGAGAGACC. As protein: CASSLDSRET. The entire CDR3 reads CASSLDSRETQYF.

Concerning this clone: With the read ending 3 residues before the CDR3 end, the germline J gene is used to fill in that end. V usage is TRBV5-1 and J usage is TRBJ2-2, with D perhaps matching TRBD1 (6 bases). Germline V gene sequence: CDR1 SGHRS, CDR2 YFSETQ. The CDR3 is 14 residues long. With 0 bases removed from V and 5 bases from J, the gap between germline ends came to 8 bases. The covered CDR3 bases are TGCGCCAGCAGCTTGGCCGGGACAACCGGGGAG. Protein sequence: CASSLAGTTGE. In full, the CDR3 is CASSLAGTTGELFF. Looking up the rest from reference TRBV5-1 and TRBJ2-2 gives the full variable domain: KAGVTQTPRYLIKTRGQQVTLSCSPISGHRSVSWYQQTPGQGLQFLFEYFSETQRNKGNFPGRFSGRQFSNSRSEMNVSTLELGDSALYLCASSLAGTTGELFFGEGSRLTVL.